This T cell receptor beta chain was obtained from a study of PD-1 blockade in classical Hodgkin lymphoma. Whole-study findings and limits: Complete responders started with a diversity level that resembled newly diagnosed patients at baseline.

V was clipped by 5 bases and J by 5 bases; unmatched bases: 6. CDR3 length: 15 residues. Germline V gives CDR1 SGHNT, CDR2 YENEEA. Time point described: cycle 4 day 1 (C4D1), after 5 to 7 weeks of nivolumab. All patients relapsed after autologous stem cell transplantation, and brentuximab vedotin exposure varied. Notes on this clone: The antigen is unknown.

The assay was immunoSEQ multiplex PCR, and TCRdb's table has in-frame clones only and misses some. The sample holds approximately 14,000 clones, roughly 80% seen once. The specimen comprised peripheral blood mononuclear cells (PBMCs), sampled before the fourth cycle of nivolumab. This chain links TRBV11-3 with TRBJ2-3; TRBD1 agrees at 11 bases. The clonotype comes from a human donor with classical Hodgkin lymphoma. CDR3 nucleotides: TGTGCCAGCAGCCTAGGGACAGGGGGAATAGATACGCAGTATTTT. Its protein product is CASSLGTGGIDTQYF. The whole variable domain, filled in from reference TRBV11-3 and TRBJ2-3, reads EAGVVQSPRYKIIEKKQPVAFWCNPISGHNTLYWYLQNLGQGPELLIRYENEEAVDDSQLPKDRFSAERLKGVDSTLKIQPAELGDSAVYLCASSLGTGGIDTQYFGPGTRLTVL.